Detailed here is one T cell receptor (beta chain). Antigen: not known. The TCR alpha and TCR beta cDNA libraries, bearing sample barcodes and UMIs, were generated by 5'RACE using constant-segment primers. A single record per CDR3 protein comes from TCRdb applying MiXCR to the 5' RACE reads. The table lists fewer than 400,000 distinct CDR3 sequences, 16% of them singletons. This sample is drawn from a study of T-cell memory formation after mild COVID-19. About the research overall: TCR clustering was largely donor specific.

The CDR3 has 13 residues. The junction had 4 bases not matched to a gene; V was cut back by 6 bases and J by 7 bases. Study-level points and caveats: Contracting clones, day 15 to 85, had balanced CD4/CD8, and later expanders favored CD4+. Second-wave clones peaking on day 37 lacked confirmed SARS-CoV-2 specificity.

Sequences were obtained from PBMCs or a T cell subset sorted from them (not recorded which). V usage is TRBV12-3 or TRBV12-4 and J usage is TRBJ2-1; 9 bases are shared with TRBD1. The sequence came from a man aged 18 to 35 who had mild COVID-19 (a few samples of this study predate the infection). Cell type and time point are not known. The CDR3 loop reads CASRGTGMNEQFF. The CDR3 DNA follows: TGTGCCAGCAGGGGGACAGGGATGAATGAGCAGTTCTTC.